This T cell receptor beta chain appears in the sequencing data of a study of T cell repertoires in cytomegalovirus infection. Across the whole study: Public TCR beta signatures were indicative of both CMV infection and a matching HLA type.

MiXCR, run by TCRdb on the reads, gives a single entry per CDR3 protein. The sample contains 630,000 or so distinct CDR3 sequences, 20% to 25% of which appear only once. Trimming pared 1 base from V and 2 bases from J, leaving 15 bases between. Germline-derived CDR1 and CDR2 are SQVTM and ANQGSEA. This CDR3 spans 15 amino acids. The sequencing input was CD8+ T cells from PBMCs. V is TRBV29-1 and J is TRBJ2-7; D possibly corresponds to TRBD2 (5 bases). This TCR was sampled from a human donor in good health (CMV status not recorded). Some clones in this sample may be carry-over from other donors' samples. The CDR3 DNA follows: TGCAGCGTTGAAGGCCGGGAACCGATGCCCTACGAGCAGTACTTC. It specifies CSVEGREPMPYEQYF.